This TCR beta chain was captured in a study of PD-1 blockade in classical Hodgkin lymphoma. Study-level results: Among the patients, those starting nivolumab under 1 year after ASCT were excluded. Whereas CD4+ TCR diversity had risen significantly by C4D1, CD8+ TCR diversity had not. TCR diversity at baseline was reported to be reduced in newly diagnosed patients relative to healthy donors.

This sample's time point: cycle 4 day 1 (C4D1), after around six weeks of nivolumab. Every patient had relapsed following autologous stem cell transplantation, and cohorts differed in brentuximab vedotin exposure. CDR3 size: 16 residues. Germline V gene sequence: CDR1 KGHSY, CDR2 FQNENV. V lost 5 bases and J 0 bases, leaving 14 bases between the germline ends. A note on this clone: Its antigen is unknown.

The protocol was immunoSEQ multiplex PCR, while the TCRdb copy is restricted to in-frame clones and leaves out a portion. The sample has about 64,000 clones; more than 80% are singletons. The TCR originated in a human donor with classical Hodgkin lymphoma. The V call is TRBV16, the J call TRBJ1-3; weak D call: TRBD1 (5 bases). Material: peripheral blood mononuclear cells (PBMCs), obtained before the fourth cycle of nivolumab. The CDR3 region is CASSGPQVVSGNTIYF. The DNA for the CDR3 is TGTGCCAGCAGCGGTCCACAGGTAGTCTCTGGAAACACCATATATTTT.